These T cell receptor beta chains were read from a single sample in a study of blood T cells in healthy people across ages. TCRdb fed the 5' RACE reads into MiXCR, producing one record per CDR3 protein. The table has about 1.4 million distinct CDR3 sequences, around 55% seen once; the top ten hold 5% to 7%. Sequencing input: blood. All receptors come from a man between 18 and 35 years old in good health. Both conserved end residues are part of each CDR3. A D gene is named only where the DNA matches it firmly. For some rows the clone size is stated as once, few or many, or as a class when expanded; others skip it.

CAWSVGRGGTEAFF,TGTGCCTGGAGTGTAGGAAGGGGGGGCACTGAAGCTTTCTTT,TRBV30,TRBJ1-1,.,once
CSVFGTGTGANVLTF,TGCAGCGTTTTCGGGACAGGGACTGGGGCCAACGTCCTGACTTTC,TRBV29-1,TRBJ2-6,TRBD1,.
CASRDIAGQKGSYNEQFF,TGTGCCAGCAGGGATATAGCGGGGCAGAAGGGGTCCTACAATGAGCAGTTCTTC,TRBV7-2,TRBJ2-1,TRBD2,.
CASRNSGRAGETQYF,TGTGCCAGCAGAAATAGCGGGAGGGCGGGAGAGACCCAGTACTTC,TRBV12-3/TRBV12-4,TRBJ2-5,TRBD2,.
CASTPMGGEAFF,TGTGCCAGCACCCCCATGGGGGGGGAAGCTTTCTTT,TRBV7-9,TRBJ1-1,.,.
CASSLVNTQYF,TGTGCCAGCAGCTTGGTGAATACGCAGTATTTT,TRBV5-5,TRBJ2-3,.,few
CASSDRSGRGNEQFF,TGTGCCAGCAGTGATCGTAGCGGGAGGGGGAATGAGCAGTTCTTC,TRBV2,TRBJ2-1,TRBD2,.
CASRMRVGGVSSETQYF,TGTGCCAGCAGAATGAGAGTAGGGGGGGTGAGTAGCGAGACCCAGTACTTC,TRBV27,TRBJ2-5,.,.
CATSRDWGTSTDTQYF,TGTGCCACCAGCAGAGATTGGGGGACAAGCACAGATACGCAGTATTTT,TRBV15,TRBJ2-3,.,few
CASSQAEGSDEQFF,TGCGCCAGCAGCCAAGCGGAAGGTAGCGATGAGCAGTTCTTC,TRBV4-1,TRBJ2-1,.,.
CASSQEPGQTNYEQYF,TGCGCCAGCAGCCAAGAACCGGGACAGACAAACTACGAGCAGTACTTC,TRBV5-1,TRBJ2-7,TRBD1,few
CASSLLTGSRTGELFF,TGTGCCAGCAGTTTATTGACGGGGTCTAGGACCGGGGAGCTGTTTTTT,TRBV27,TRBJ2-2,.,once
CASSLSGTNQPQHF,TGTGCCAGCAGCCTATCGGGGACTAATCAGCCCCAGCATTTT,TRBV7-9,TRBJ1-5,.,few
CAIRALDEQYF,TGTGCCATCAGGGCGTTAGATGAGCAGTACTTC,TRBV10-3,TRBJ2-7,.,.
CSVEEIDRGRVRYGYTF,TGCAGCGTTGAAGAAATAGACAGGGGCCGGGTGCGCTATGGCTACACCTTC,TRBV29-1,TRBJ1-2,TRBD1,.
CSARDGHSQYF,TGCAGTGCTAGAGATGGCCACTCCCAGTACTTC,TRBV20-1,TRBJ2-4,.,.
CASSLVAGSEKLFF,TGCGCCAGCAGCTTGGTGGCTGGATCTGAAAAACTGTTTTTT,TRBV5-1,TRBJ1-4,.,once
CSAAPTGLPFYEQYF,TGCAGTGCCGCCCCTACGGGACTACCCTTCTACGAGCAGTACTTC,TRBV20-1,TRBJ2-7,TRBD2,.
CSVVPGTGGFYEQYF,TGCAGCGTTGTACCCGGGACAGGGGGGTTCTACGAGCAGTACTTC,TRBV29-1,TRBJ2-7,TRBD1,.
CATSRVGRGWDTQYF,TGTGCCACCAGCAGAGTCGGAAGGGGATGGGATACGCAGTATTTT,TRBV15,TRBJ2-3,.,.
CSVDATNTEAFF,TGCAGCGTGGACGCGACGAACACTGAAGCTTTCTTT,TRBV29-1,TRBJ1-1,.,.
CASSQSQRTDTQYF,TGCGCCAGCAGCCAGTCCCAGCGCACAGATACGCAGTATTTT,TRBV4-1,TRBJ2-3,.,.
CASSDATGGAETQYF,TGTGCCAGCAGCGACGCGACAGGGGGAGCAGAGACCCAGTACTTC,TRBV21-1,TRBJ2-5,.,few
CASSQAPFGGRTEAFF,TGCGCCAGCAGCCAAGCTCCTTTTGGGGGTCGGACTGAAGCTTTCTTT,TRBV4-3,TRBJ1-1,.,.
CASSLGLQDEHFF,TGTGCCAGCAGCTTAGGTCTGCAGGATGAGCATTTCTTC,TRBV7-9,TRBJ2-1,.,.
CASSPGTSGPYQETQYF,TGCGCCAGCAGCCCCGGGACTAGCGGGCCGTACCAAGAGACCCAGTACTTC,TRBV4-3,TRBJ2-5,TRBD2,.
CASTERVAGGRKETQYF,TGCGCCAGCACGGAGAGGGTAGCGGGGGGACGTAAAGAGACCCAGTACTTC,TRBV4-3,TRBJ2-5,TRBD2,few